What follows are 17 T cell receptor beta chains derived from one specimen sequenced in a study of TIL therapy for anti-PD-1-resistant metastatic lung cancer. Sequencing used immunoSEQ v3. The data were produced by immunoSEQ multiplex PCR, yet TCRdb's version contains in-frame clones alone and is incomplete. The table shows approximately 95,000 clones, with 55% to 75% occurring only once. Time point reported: pre-treatment sample, taken before nivolumab and TIL therapy. Pleural nodules or supraclavicular lymph nodes made up most of the excised metastases sampled. The sequencing here drew on tumor tissue, taken at baseline. The receptors stem from a person aged 30 to 80 with non-small cell lung cancer.

This chain joins TRBV28 and TRBJ1-6; 7 bases fit TRBD1. The CDR3 length is 16 residues. Losses at the gene ends were 2 bases for V and 7 bases for J; bases not matched to a gene: 8. In germline, CDR1 is MDHEN, CDR2 SYDVKM. DNA for the CDR3: TGTGCCAGCAGTTTACAGGCCGGGACAGCGAATTCACCCCTCCACTTT. Protein product: CASSLQAGTANSPLHF.

CDR3 region: CASSAGTAGNTIYF. The CDR3 bases are TGTGCCAGCAGCGCCGGGACCGCTGGAAACACCATATATTTT. The rearrangement uses TRBV9 and TRBJ1-3, with D possibly matching TRBD1 (5 bases). CDR1 and CDR2 (germline): SGDLS, YYNGEE. Trimming left V 3 bases short and J 2 bases short, with 9 bases between. CDR3 size: 14 residues.

The chain recombines TRBV7-8 with TRBJ2-7, with 8 bases identical to TRBD1. V lost 7 bases, J lost 3 bases, and 8 bases stayed unmatched. The CDR3 is made up of 14 amino acids. From germline, CDR1 is SGHVS and CDR2 FQNEAQ. The CDR3 DNA reads as TGTGCCAGCAACTCCAGGGGGCACCTCTACGAGCAGTACTTC. Its translation: CASNSRGHLYEQYF.

The gene calls are TRBV5-4 and TRBJ2-7; 14 nucleotides agree with TRBD2. The V and J ends lost 4 bases and 2 bases, in that order; junction bases with no gene match: 5. The CDR3 totals 16 residues. Germline V CDR1 and CDR2: SGHNT, YYREEE (reference sequence). CDR3 sequence reads: CASSRGLAGAPYEQYF. In DNA, the CDR3 is TGTGCCAGCAGCCGGGGACTAGCGGGGGCCCCCTACGAGCAGTACTTC.

The chain recombines TRBV28 with TRBJ1-2; a possible D gene is TRBD1 (5 bases). Germline loops: CDR1 MDHEN, CDR2 SYDVKM. CDR3 size: 13 residues. V dropped 6 bases and J dropped 3 bases, with 11 bases sitting between them. The chain's CDR3 is CASRTGPYYGYTF. CDR3 sequence (DNA): TGTGCCAGCAGGACGGGGCCCTACTATGGCTACACCTTC.

The J gene is TRBJ1-1, the V gene TRBV9; D gene uncertain. CDR1 and CDR2 (germline): SGDLS, YYNGEE. The CDR3 consists of 13 residues. The V and J ends lost 4 bases and 3 bases respectively, with 10 bases between them. CDR3 nucleotides: TGTGCCAGCAGCCTATGGGAGTACACTGAAGCTTTCTTT. Translated: CASSLWEYTEAFF.

The V gene is TRBV5-1, the J gene TRBJ2-3, with TRBD2 matching over 7 bases. The CDR3 extends over 14 amino acids. J gave up 3 bases and V 0 bases, and 1 base lay outside the gene matches. CDR1 SGHRS and CDR2 YFSETQ come from the germline V gene. CDR3 sequence reads: CASSLGGGTDTQYF. CDR3 DNA: TGCGCCAGCAGCTTGGGGGGAGGGACAGATACGCAGTATTTT.

This clone was found a few times. The chain combines TRBV7-9 with TRBJ1-6, with D maybe TRBD1 (6 bases). The CDR3 loop spans 16 amino acids. Trimming left V 1 base short and J 7 bases short, with 14 bases between. The V gene's germline CDR1 is SEHNR and CDR2 FQNEAQ (reference sequence). The CDR3 nucleotides read TGTGCCAGCAGCTTAGGGCAAACAGGGCTAAATTCACCCCTCCACTTT. Residues: CASSLGQTGLNSPLHF.

This clone was observed a few times. The rearrangement uses TRBV4-2 and TRBJ1-2; weak D call: TRBD1 (5 bases). Between the trimmed V and J ends, which lost 6 bases and 8 bases, there was a span of 13 bases. The CDR3 extends over 12 amino acids. From germline, CDR1 is LGHNA and CDR2 YNFKEQ. CDR3 sequence reads: CASSRDGFGYTF. The CDR3, as DNA: TGTGCCAGCAGTCGGGACGGGTTCGGCTACACCTTC.

The chain joins TRBV6-6 to TRBJ1-2; tentative D call: TRBD1 (5 bases). Germline V gene data show CDR1 as MNHNY and CDR2 as SVGAGI (reference sequence). V was trimmed by 6 bases and J by 8 bases, leaving 16 bases between them. This CDR3 is 13 amino acids long. The CDR3 sequence: CASRDWGGEGYTF. Written as DNA, the CDR3 is TGTGCCAGCAGGGACTGGGGGGGGGAAGGCTACACCTTC.

The rearrangement links TRBV7-3 to TRBJ2-2; TRBD1 or TRBD2 may be the D gene (5 bases each). The V gene's germline CDR1 is SGHTA and CDR2 FQGTGA. Trimming stripped 6 bases from V and 2 bases from J, with 13 bases between. The CDR3 is made up of 15 amino acids. Written as DNA, the CDR3 is TGTGCCAGCAGGGAACCGGGACGAAACACCGGGGAGCTGTTTTTT. As protein: CASREPGRNTGELFF.

This sequence joins TRBV28 and TRBJ2-3, with D maybe TRBD1 (5 bases). Germline values: CDR1 MDHEN, CDR2 SYDVKM. The CDR3 runs 15 residues. V was clipped by 5 bases and J by 6 bases, with 18 bases between them. As DNA, the CDR3 is TGTGCCAGCAGTCAGGGCAGGGCCAAGAGGGATACGCAGTATTTT. Translated: CASSQGRAKRDTQYF. Full variable domain (rest looked up from reference TRBV28 and TRBJ2-3): DVKVTQSSRYLVKRTGEKVFLECVQDMDHENMFWYRQDPGLGLRLIYFSYDVKMKEKGDIPEGYSVSREKKERFSLILESASTNQTSMYLCASSQGRAKRDTQYFGPGTRLTVL.

V is TRBV7-2 and J is TRBJ2-1, with 7 bases that match TRBD1. Germline CDR1 SGHTA, CDR2 FQGNSA. V lost 4 bases to trimming and J lost 7 bases; unmatched junction nucleotides: 16. The CDR3 runs 17 residues. Here the CDR3 DNA reads TGTGCCAGCAGCTCGCGTAGGTCCCCGGACAGGAGGAATGAGCAGTTCTTC. It codes for CASSSRRSPDRRNEQFF.

The gene calls are TRBV28 and TRBJ2-7; a weak D match, TRBD1 (6 bases). The germline V gene encodes CDR1 MDHEN and CDR2 SYDVKM. V shed 6 bases and J shed 2 bases, with 14 bases lying between them. The CDR3 loop spans 14 amino acids. The CDR3 DNA follows: TGTGCCAGCAGCTCTTTACAGGGCCCCTACGAGCAGTACTTC. Translated, it gives CASSSLQGPYEQYF.

The genes are TRBV9 and TRBJ2-1, with 7 positions matching TRBD2. Trimming removed 0 bases from V and 8 bases from J; junction bases left unmatched: 11. Germline CDR1 reads SGDLS; CDR2 reads YYNGEE. CDR3 length: 16 amino acids. CDR3 coding DNA: TGTGCCAGCAGCGTAGAAGCGGGGATTTACAACGATGAGCAGTTCTTC. Translated: CASSVEAGIYNDEQFF.

The J gene is TRBJ1-1, the V gene TRBV3-1 (or the pseudogene TRBV3-2); D ambiguous. CDR3 length: 12 amino acids. Germline V gives CDR1 LGHDT, CDR2 YNNKEL (reference sequence). Trimming stripped 6 bases from V and 7 bases from J, with 12 bases between. CDR3 DNA sequence: TGTGCCAGCAGGAAGAGGGAGGGTGAAGCTTTCTTT. This sequence encodes CASRKREGEAFF.

The chain carries TRBV5-6 and TRBJ2-1; the match to TRBD2 covers 14 bases. V gave up 4 bases and J gave up 7 bases; unmatched junction bases: 7. The germline gives CDR1 SGHDT, CDR2 YYEEEE. This CDR3 is built from 16 residues. The CDR3 protein is CASSLGLAGDQNEQFF. The CDR3 DNA is TGTGCCAGCAGCCTGGGACTAGCGGGAGACCAGAATGAGCAGTTCTTC.